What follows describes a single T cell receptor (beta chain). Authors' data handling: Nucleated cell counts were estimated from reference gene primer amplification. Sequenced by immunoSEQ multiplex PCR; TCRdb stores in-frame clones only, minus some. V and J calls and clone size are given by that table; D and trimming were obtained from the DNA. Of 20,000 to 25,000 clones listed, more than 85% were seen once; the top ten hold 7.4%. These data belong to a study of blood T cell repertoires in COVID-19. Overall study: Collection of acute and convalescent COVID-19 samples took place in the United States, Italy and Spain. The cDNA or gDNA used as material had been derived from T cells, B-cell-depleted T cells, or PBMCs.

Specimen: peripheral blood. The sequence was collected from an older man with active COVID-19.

CDR3 DNA sequence: TGTGCCAGCAGCTCCCCCAAGACCGGCGGCGGCTTGTTTGGAGGCTACACCTTC. Translating gives CASSSPKTGGGLFGGYTF. The chain recombines TRBV5-6 with TRBJ1-2; D remains ambiguous. The CDR3 length is 18 residues. In germline, CDR1 is SGHDT, CDR2 YYEEEE. The ends were cut back, 3 bases at V and 8 bases at J, with 29 bases in the middle.